The present T cell receptor (beta chain) was sequenced within a study of immune evolution from preneoplasia to lung adenocarcinoma. Germline V lookup: CDR1 LGHNT, CDR2 FRNRAP. V shed 1 base and J shed 4 bases, with 12 bases lying between them. The CDR3 is 15 amino acids. Sequencing used immunoSEQ multiplex PCR; TCRdb keeps in-frame clones, though not all of them. Here the sample spans thousands of clones, around 84% being singletons. The rearrangement links TRBV12-5 to TRBJ2-3; a possible D gene is TRBD2 (5 bases). The sequence was collected from a person aged 60-80 years with lung adenocarcinoma. Specimen: FFPE lung adenocarcinoma in situ tissue. CDR3 nucleotide sequence: TGTGCTAGTGGTTTGGACCAAGGGAGCCCAGATACGCAGTATTTT. It translates to CASGLDQGSPDTQYF.